This section outlines one T cell receptor beta chain sequence together with its context. Its antigen is unidentified. This specimen belongs to a study of cytomegalovirus exposure and HLA in healthy donors. Use of 60 Vbeta and 13 Jbeta primers characterized the PCR. Data came from immunoSEQ multiplex PCR; TCRdb stores just in-frame clones and leaves some out. The sample yields about 160,000 clones, roughly 85% seen once. Trimming cost V 4 bases and J 5 bases; bases outside gene matches: 5. CDR3 size: 14 residues. The germline CDR1 and CDR2 sequences are ENHRY and SYGVKD. Study results and limitations: The number of N-insertions in an Asian-associated ancestry cluster was reportedly below the approximately 600-donor mean in a later analysis.

The chain is built from TRBV10-3 and TRBJ2-1, with TRBD1 matching over 7 bases. The TCR originated in a woman aged 50 to 60 in good health and CMV-seropositive. Sequenced input: PBMCs. The CDR3 DNA is TGTGCCATCAGTGGGGGGACAGCGAACAATGAGCAGTTCTTC. Translating it yields CAISGGTANNEQFF.